This T cell receptor (beta chain) is from a study of T cell responses to AZD1222 COVID-19 vaccine. At the level of the study: Pooled together were second doses at about 4 or about 12 weeks. Regarding the study as a whole: Following two doses of AZD1222, Spike-specific TCR breadth and depth rose. Just a handful of people given AZD1222 tested seropositive at baseline.

CDR1 LNHDA and CDR2 SQIVND come from the germline V gene (reference sequence). Trimming left V 4 bases short and J 7 bases short, with 14 bases between. The CDR3 has 14 residues. TCRdb keeps only in-frame clones here, not all; method: immunoSEQ multiplex PCR. This table has approximately 97,000 clones, approximately 91% appearing once. Concerning this clone: Antigen unknown.

This receptor was obtained from an adult in good health. The chain couples TRBV19 to TRBJ2-1; maybe TRBD2 (6 bases). The sample consisted of peripheral blood, taken on day 0 of AZD1222 vaccination. The CDR3 region has the DNA TGTGCCAGTAGTACGGCCCCGGGGGAGAATGAGCAGTTCTTC. Amino acid sequence: CASSTAPGENEQFF.